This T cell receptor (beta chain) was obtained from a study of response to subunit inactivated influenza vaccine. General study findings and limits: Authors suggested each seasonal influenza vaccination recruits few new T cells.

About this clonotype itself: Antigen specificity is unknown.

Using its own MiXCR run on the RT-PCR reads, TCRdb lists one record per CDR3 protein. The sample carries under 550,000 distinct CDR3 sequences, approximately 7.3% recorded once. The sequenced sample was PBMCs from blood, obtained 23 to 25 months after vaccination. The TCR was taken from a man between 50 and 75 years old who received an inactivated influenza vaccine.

The CDR3 is CASSSPLREAKNIQYF. The CDR3 DNA follows: TGTGCCAGCTCATCCCCTCTGCGAGAAGCCAAAAACATTCAGTACTTC. The chain uses TRBV18 and TRBJ2-4; D is unclear. The CDR3 length is 16 residues. The V gene lost 5 bases and the J gene lost 0 bases, with 14 bases spanning the gap. Germline V gene sequence: CDR1 KGHSH, CDR2 LQKENI. The variable domain in full, completed from reference TRBV18 and TRBJ2-4, reads NAGVMQNPRHLVRRRGQEARLRCSPMKGHSHVYWYRQLPEEGLKFMVYLQKENIIDESGMPKERFSAEFPKEGPSILRIQQVVRGDSAAYFCASSSPLREAKNIQYFGAGTRLSVL.